One and the same sample provided the 17 T cell receptor beta chains below, sequenced in a study of type 1 and type 2 diabetes patients. PCR was run on genomic DNA. The TCR beta CDR3 region was amplified using 30 forward and 13 reverse primers. TCRdb analysed the multiplex PCR reads with MiXCR anew, one entry per CDR3 protein. Of a few hundred thousand distinct CDR3 sequences listed, over 45% were seen once; the top ten hold 12% to 15%. The sequenced sample was peripheral blood mononuclear cells (PBMCs). The receptors were gathered from a man between 18 and 29 years old with type 2 diabetes.

This chain joins TRBV7-2 and TRBJ2-5; 10 bases are shared with TRBD2. The J call is in doubt because the DNA end fits TRBJ2-1 better. The CDR3 is 20 amino acids. Germline V gives CDR1 SGHTA, CDR2 FQGNSA. This CDR3 reads CASSLPRGGRLAGGFDEQFF. CDR3 DNA sequence: TGTGCCAGCAGCTTACCCAGGGGTGGACGGTTAGCGGGAGGTTTTGATGAGCAGTTCTTC.

The genes are TRBV9 and TRBJ2-5; 12 bases map to TRBD2. The J call may be faulty, since TRBJ2-7 better matches the DNA end. The CDR3 totals 15 residues. The germline gives CDR1 SGDLS, CDR2 YYNGEE. The CDR3 region has the DNA TGTGCCAGCAGCGCGACTAGCGGGAGTACCTACGAGCAGTACTTC. Amino acids: CASSATSGSTYEQYF.

This clonotype was detected a few times. The chain is built from TRBV25-1 and TRBJ2-3; 9 nucleotides match TRBD1. Germline V gene sequence: CDR1 MGHDK, CDR2 SYGVNS. The CDR3 has 14 residues. Germline trimming cut 6 bases from V and 3 bases from J; bases unmatched to any gene: 4. The CDR3 nucleotides are TGTGCCAGCAGCCCCGGGACAGGGACAGATACGCAGTATTTT. This gives the protein CASSPGTGTDTQYF. Looking up the rest from reference TRBV25-1 and TRBJ2-3 gives the full variable domain: EADIYQTPRYLVIGTGKKITLECSQTMGHDKMYWYQQDPGMELHLIHYSYGVNSTEKGDLSSESTVSRIRTEHFPLTLESARPSHTSQYLCASSPGTGTDTQYFGPGTRLTVL.

This clonotype was observed a few times. V is TRBV9 and J is TRBJ2-2, with D unresolved. The germline V gene encodes CDR1 SGDLS and CDR2 YYNGEE. Trimming removed 7 bases at V and 6 bases at J, with 7 bases between. The CDR3 consists of 11 residues. CDR3 in DNA: TGTGCCAGCGAAGAGGCCGGGGAGCTGTTTTTT. Its protein product is CASEEAGELFF.

The CDR3: CASSARQGTADTEAFF. In DNA, the CDR3 is TGTGCCAGCAGTGCCCGACAGGGGACGGCGGACACTGAAGCTTTCTTT. The J gene is TRBJ1-1, the V gene TRBV6-5, with 8 bases matching TRBD1. Unmatched junction bases numbered 11, after V lost 5 bases and J lost 3 bases. The CDR3 runs 16 residues. Germline CDR1 is MNHEY and CDR2 is SVGAGI.

This clonotype was found many times. The chain recombines TRBV15 with TRBJ1-1; TRBD1 aligns across 9 bases. Germline loops: CDR1 LNHNV, CDR2 YYDKDF (reference sequence). V was pared by 5 bases and J by 5 bases, with 6 bases of the junction left unmatched. The CDR3 consists of 14 residues. The CDR3 DNA reads as TGTGCCACCAGCCGGAGGGACAGGGAGACTGAAGCTTTCTTT. Residues: CATSRRDRETEAFF.

This clonotype was recorded a few times. J is TRBJ1-1 and V is TRBV19; D remains ambiguous. Germline CDR1 reads LNHDA; CDR2 reads SQIVND (reference sequence). The CDR3 is 13 amino acids. V was clipped by 5 bases and J by 6 bases, with 13 bases between them. CDR3 residues: CASSFVNDPEAFF. DNA of the CDR3: TGTGCCAGTAGTTTCGTGAATGATCCTGAAGCTTTCTTT. The whole variable domain, filled in from reference TRBV19 and TRBJ1-1, reads DGGITQSPKYLFRKEGQNVTLSCEQNLNHDAMYWYRQDPGQGLRLIYYSQIVNDFQKGDIAEGYSVSREKKESFPLTVTSAQKNPTAFYLCASSFVNDPEAFFGQGTRLTVV.

V usage is TRBV3-1 and J usage is TRBJ2-5; no definite D call. Between the trimmed V and J ends, which lost 7 bases and 1 base, there was a span of 10 bases. CDR3 length: 13 amino acids. Germline values: CDR1 LGHDT, CDR2 YNNKEL (reference sequence). Here the CDR3 reads CASMTGAQETQYF. The CDR3 nucleotides are TGTGCCAGCATGACGGGTGCCCAAGAGACCCAGTACTTC.

V usage is TRBV27 and J usage is TRBJ1-1, with 7 bases matching TRBD1. The CDR3 covers 15 residues. V lost 0 bases to trimming and J lost 4 bases; unmatched junction nucleotides: 5. CDR1 is MNHEY, CDR2 SMNVEV, per germline (reference sequence). The CDR3 DNA follows: TGTGCCAGCAGTTTATCCAGGGGGTTAGGCACTGAAGCTTTCTTT. Amino acid sequence: CASSLSRGLGTEAFF.

The table lists this clonotype with a count of one. This chain joins TRBV12-5 and TRBJ2-7, with 9 bases matching TRBD1. CDR3 length equals 14 residues. From germline, CDR1 is LGHNT and CDR2 FRNRAP. V was pared by 2 bases and J by 4 bases, with 3 bases of the junction left unmatched. DNA of the CDR3: TGTGCTAGTGGTTTGACAGGGGGCATGTACGAGCAGTACTTC. It specifies CASGLTGGMYEQYF.

This clonotype has just a few counts. The rearrangement uses TRBV20-1 and TRBJ2-7, with D unresolved. V lost 2 bases and J 2 bases, leaving 7 bases between the germline ends. The CDR3 sequence is 12 residues long. In germline, CDR1 is DFQATT, CDR2 SNEGSKA (reference sequence). The CDR3 nucleotides read TGCAGTGCTAGATTAGAGCCCTACGAGCAGTACTTC. This gives the protein CSARLEPYEQYF.

The chain uses TRBV28 and TRBJ1-1, with D unresolved. The length of the CDR3 is 13 residues. Germline V gene lookup returns CDR1 MDHEN and CDR2 SYDVKM. V lost 11 bases to trimming and J lost 0 bases, with 13 bases between them. The CDR3 loop is CACYETLNTEAFF. The CDR3 DNA sequence: TGTGCCTGCTATGAGACACTGAACACTGAAGCTTTCTTT.

This clonotype appeared a few times. This chain connects TRBV2 to TRBJ2-1; unclear D gene. Germline lookup yields CDR1 SNHLY and CDR2 FYNNEI. The germline V and J ends were trimmed by 7 bases and 0 bases, with 10 bases remaining between them. The CDR3 consists of 14 residues. The CDR3 reads CASKAGSSYNEQFF. The CDR3 region has the DNA TGTGCCAGCAAAGCCGGCAGCTCCTACAATGAGCAGTTCTTC.

This clonotype was seen a handful of times. The chain couples TRBV10-2 to TRBJ1-6; D not certain. With 5 bases removed from V and 4 bases from J, the gap between germline ends came to 6 bases. The CDR3 loop spans 13 amino acids. Germline V gene sequence: CDR1 WSHSY, CDR2 SAAADI. The CDR3 DNA reads as TGCGCCAGCAGTTCGGCGTATAATTCACCCCTCCACTTT. Translating gives CASSSAYNSPLHF.

On this clonotype: A read error may account for a junction end that differs from germline. The V and J genes are TRBV18 and TRBJ1-6; a weak D match, TRBD1 (6 bases). This CDR3 is built from 14 residues. From germline, CDR1 is KGHSH and CDR2 LQKENI. DNA of the CDR3: TGTGCCAGTTCACAGGGTGGTGGTAATTCACCCCTCCACTTT. It translates to CASSQGGGNSPLHF.

This chain connects TRBV6-1 to TRBJ2-7; tentative D call: TRBD2 (5 bases). Germline CDR1 and CDR2: MNHNS and SASEGT. This CDR3 has 14 amino acids. Trimming left V 3 bases short and J 6 bases short, with 15 bases between. The CDR3 sequence: CASSETGFASEQYF. In DNA form, the CDR3 reads TGTGCCAGCAGTGAGACGGGGTTCGCGAGCGAGCAGTACTTC.

The chain employs TRBV10-2 and TRBJ1-4; a weak D match, TRBD1 (5 bases). The germline V gene has CDR1 WSHSY and CDR2 SAAADI. V lost 2 bases and J lost 10, with 8 bases in between. The CDR3 has 12 residues. In DNA, the CDR3 is TGCGCCAGCAGTGAGCAGGGAACAAAACTGTTTTTT. Translation gives CASSEQGTKLFF.